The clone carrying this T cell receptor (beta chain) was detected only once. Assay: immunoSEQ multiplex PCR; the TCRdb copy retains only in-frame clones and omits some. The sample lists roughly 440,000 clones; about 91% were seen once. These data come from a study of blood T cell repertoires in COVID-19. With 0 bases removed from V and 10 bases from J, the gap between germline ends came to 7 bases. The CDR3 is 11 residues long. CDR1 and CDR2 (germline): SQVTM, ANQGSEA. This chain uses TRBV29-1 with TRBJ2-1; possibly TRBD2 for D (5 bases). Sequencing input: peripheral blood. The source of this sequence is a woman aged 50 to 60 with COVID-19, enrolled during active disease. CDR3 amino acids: CSVEEVAEQFF. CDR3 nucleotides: TGCAGCGTTGAAGAAGTAGCGGAGCAGTTCTTC.